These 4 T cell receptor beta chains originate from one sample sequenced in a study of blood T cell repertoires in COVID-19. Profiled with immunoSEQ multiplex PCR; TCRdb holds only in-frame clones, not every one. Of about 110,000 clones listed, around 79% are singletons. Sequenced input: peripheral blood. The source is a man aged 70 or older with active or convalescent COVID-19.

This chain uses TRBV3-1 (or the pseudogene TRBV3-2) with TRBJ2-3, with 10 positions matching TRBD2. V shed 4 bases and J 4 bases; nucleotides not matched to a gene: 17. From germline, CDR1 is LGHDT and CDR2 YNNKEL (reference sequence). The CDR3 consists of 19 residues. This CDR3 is CASSLLQGQRGGPADTQYF. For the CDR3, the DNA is TGTGCCAGCAGCCTTCTTCAGGGGCAGCGGGGGGGCCCCGCAGATACGCAGTATTTT.

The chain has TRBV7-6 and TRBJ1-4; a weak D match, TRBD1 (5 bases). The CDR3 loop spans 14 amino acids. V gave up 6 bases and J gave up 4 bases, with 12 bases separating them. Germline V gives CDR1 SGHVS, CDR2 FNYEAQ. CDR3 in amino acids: CASSPRQGNEKLFF. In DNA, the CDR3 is TGTGCCAGCAGTCCGAGGCAGGGTAATGAAAAACTGTTTTTT.

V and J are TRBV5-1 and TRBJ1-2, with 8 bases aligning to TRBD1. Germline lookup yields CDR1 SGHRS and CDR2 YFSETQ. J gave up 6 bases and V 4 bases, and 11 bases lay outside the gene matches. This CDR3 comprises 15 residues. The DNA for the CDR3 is TGCGCCAGCAGCCCGCCTCTGACAGGGGCTCATGGCTACACCTTC. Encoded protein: CASSPPLTGAHGYTF.

Written as DNA, the CDR3 is TGTGCCAGCAGCTTAGAGCGGGAGTCTATGACAGATACGCAGTATTTT. This translates into CASSLERESMTDTQYF. The chain uses TRBV7-8 and TRBJ2-3; 8 bases map to TRBD2. This CDR3 contains 16 residues. J gave up 3 bases and V 1 base, and 6 bases lay outside the gene matches. The V gene's germline CDR1 is SGHVS and CDR2 FQNEAQ.